These 28 T cell receptor beta chains came from one sample sequenced in a study of blood T cell repertoires in COVID-19. TCRdb's table, derived via immunoSEQ multiplex PCR, lists solely in-frame clones and lacks some. The table lists tens of thousands of clones, 65% to 85% of them singletons. Sequencing input: peripheral blood. These receptors were collected from an elderly man with active or convalescent COVID-19.

V usage is TRBV7-2 and J usage is TRBJ1-1; D is undetermined. The V end was cut by 5 bases, the J end by 5 bases, with 12 bases between. The CDR3 sequence is 13 residues long. Germline V gene sequence: CDR1 SGHTA, CDR2 FQGNSA. CDR3 nucleotide sequence: TGTGCCAGCAGCCCCCAACACGGGACTGAAGCTTTCTTT. It translates to CASSPQHGTEAFF.

This rearrangement joins TRBV3-1 (or the pseudogene TRBV3-2) to TRBJ2-7; 10 bases line up with TRBD2. The J segment lost 2 bases and the V segment lost 6 bases, leaving 4 bases of the junction unmatched. Germline CDR1 and CDR2: LGHDT and YNNKEL (reference sequence). The CDR3 is made up of 14 amino acids. The CDR3 loop reads CASSPSGGPYEQYF. The CDR3 region has the DNA TGTGCCAGCAGTCCTAGCGGGGGTCCCTACGAGCAGTACTTC.

This rearrangement joins TRBV30 to TRBJ1-6; TRBD1 matches at 9 bases. Germline V gene data show CDR1 as GTSNPN and CDR2 as SVGIG (reference sequence). The CDR3 runs to 18 residues. J gave up 8 bases and V 3 bases, and 17 bases lay outside the gene matches. The CDR3 here is CAWRRMSFLGQGYSPLHF. In nucleotides, the CDR3 is TGTGCCTGGAGGAGGATGAGTTTTCTCGGACAGGGGTATTCACCCCTCCACTTT.

This clone turned up a few times. The CDR3 DNA is TGTGCCAGCAGAAGGACTAGCGGGAGGGCCGAAGATACGCAGTATTTT. Protein sequence: CASRRTSGRAEDTQYF. The chain uses TRBV27 and TRBJ2-3, with 15 positions matching TRBD2. The J segment lost 5 bases and the V segment lost 6 bases, leaving 6 bases of the junction unmatched. The CDR3 is made up of 16 amino acids. Per the germline V gene, CDR1 is MNHEY and CDR2 is SMNVEV (reference sequence).

This rearrangement joins TRBV3-1 (or the pseudogene TRBV3-2) to TRBJ2-7, with a possible D match to TRBD2 (6 bases). Germline V gene data show CDR1 as LGHDT and CDR2 as YNNKEL (reference sequence). This CDR3 contains 12 residues. The germline V and J ends were trimmed by 2 bases and 6 bases, with 8 bases remaining between them. The DNA of the CDR3 is TGTGCCAGCAGCCAACAGGGAGGCGAGCAGTACTTC. It translates to CASSQQGGEQYF.

J is TRBJ1-5 and V is TRBV6-6, with TRBD1 identical over 10 bases. V lost 7 bases and J lost 8; bases outside the gene matches: 8. Germline CDR1 MNHNY, CDR2 SVGAGI (reference sequence). CDR3 length: 14 residues. The CDR3 sequence is CASIRTGGWEPQHF. For the CDR3, the DNA is TGTGCCAGCATCCGGACAGGGGGATGGGAGCCCCAGCATTTT.

The CDR3 sequence: CAWGQGNIQYF. DNA of the CDR3: TGTGCCTGGGGACAGGGAAACATTCAGTACTTC. The rearrangement uses TRBV30 and TRBJ2-4, with 8 bases aligning to TRBD1. The length of the CDR3 is 11 residues. The germline V gene has CDR1 GTSNPN and CDR2 SVGIG (reference sequence). The J segment lost 6 bases and the V segment lost 5 bases, leaving 0 bases of the junction unmatched. The entire variable domain, with the rest obtained from reference TRBV30 and TRBJ2-4, is as follows: SQTIHQWPATLVQPVGSPLSLECTVEGTSNPNLYWYRQAAGRGLQLLFYSVGIGQISSEVPQNLSASRPQDRQFILSSKKLLLSDSGFYLCAWGQGNIQYFGAGTRLSVL.

The chain is built from TRBV18 and TRBJ2-7; 10 bases fit TRBD2. Germline loops: CDR1 KGHSH, CDR2 LQKENI. The length of the CDR3 is 16 residues. Trimming took 0 bases from V and 0 from J; bases not matched to a gene: 2. The CDR3 sequence: CASSPPASGGSYEQYF. The DNA for the CDR3 is TGTGCCAGCTCACCACCGGCTAGCGGGGGCTCCTACGAGCAGTACTTC.

The chain combines TRBV13 with TRBJ2-7; 7 positions match TRBD1. The V gene end was trimmed by 0 bases and the J gene end by 2 bases; junction bases not matched to a gene: 13. In germline, CDR1 is PRHDT, CDR2 FYEKMQ (reference sequence). This CDR3 is built from 18 residues. The CDR3 here is CASSLGPRRGQRAYEQYF. The CDR3 region has the DNA TGTGCCAGCAGCTTAGGACCTCGTCGGGGACAGAGAGCCTACGAGCAGTACTTC.

This clone was recorded once. The chain uses TRBV18 and TRBJ1-1, with D tentatively TRBD1 (5 bases). This CDR3 region has 15 residues. V was shortened by 2 bases and J by 4 bases, with 14 bases between the two germline ends. The germline CDR1 and CDR2 sequences are KGHSH and LQKENI. CDR3 DNA sequence: TGTGCCAGCTCACCAGGGGGGGGGTTGGGCACTGAAGCTTTCTTT. Translated: CASSPGGGLGTEAFF.

The V gene is TRBV7-2, the J gene TRBJ2-3; D not certain. The germline gives CDR1 SGHTA, CDR2 FQGNSA. V lost 1 base to trimming and J lost 2 bases, with 7 bases between them. The CDR3 has 14 residues. The CDR3 is CASSLDTATDTQYF. CDR3 coding DNA: TGTGCCAGCAGCTTAGATACAGCCACAGATACGCAGTATTTT.

J is TRBJ2-1 and V is TRBV7-2, with TRBD2 matching 8 bases. The junction had 5 bases not matched to a gene; V was cut back by 1 base and J by 3 bases. CDR1 is SGHTA, CDR2 FQGNSA, per germline. This CDR3 spans 16 amino acids. The CDR3: CASSLVGTSVYNEQFF. The CDR3 nucleotides are TGTGCCAGCAGCTTAGTAGGGACTAGTGTCTACAATGAGCAGTTCTTC.

This clone appeared a single time. J is TRBJ2-3 and V is TRBV18, with unresolved D. Between the trimmed V and J ends, which lost 2 bases and 0 bases, there was a span of 6 bases. From germline, CDR1 is KGHSH and CDR2 LQKENI. The CDR3 consists of 14 residues. The CDR3 DNA reads TGTGCCAGCTCACCATTAGCTAGCACAGATACGCAGTATTTT. This codes for CASSPLASTDTQYF.

The chain has TRBV5-5 and TRBJ2-7; 7 bases are shared with TRBD1. The CDR3 extends over 16 amino acids. CDR1 is SGHKS, CDR2 YYEKEE, per germline (reference sequence). V dropped 5 bases and J dropped 0; count of bases not matched to a gene: 11. CDR3 residues: CASSRNPGQSSYEQYF. In DNA form, the CDR3 reads TGTGCCAGCAGTCGAAACCCGGGACAGAGCTCCTACGAGCAGTACTTC.

The CDR3 spells CASSSGQGNQPQHF. The CDR3 DNA follows: TGTGCCAGCTCATCGGGACAGGGCAATCAGCCCCAGCATTTT. The chain couples TRBV18 to TRBJ1-5, with 8 bases identical to TRBD1. The CDR3 totals 14 residues. CDR1 KGHSH and CDR2 LQKENI come from the germline V gene. Trimming took 5 bases from V and 2 from J; bases not matched to a gene: 2.

The rearrangement joins TRBV5-6 to TRBJ2-5; 10 nucleotides match TRBD1. The CDR3 totals 14 residues. Germline values: CDR1 SGHDT, CDR2 YYEEEE. V shed 4 bases and J 5 bases; nucleotides not matched to a gene: 5. CDR3 bases: TGTGCCAGCAGCGGGGACAGGGGATGGGAGACCCAGTACTTC. Translated, it gives CASSGDRGWETQYF.

J is TRBJ2-2 and V is TRBV12-3 or TRBV12-4; possibly TRBD2 for D (6 bases). The V gene lost 6 bases and the J gene lost 7 bases, with 9 bases spanning the gap. The CDR3 loop spans 12 amino acids. CDR3 sequence reads: CASRGTFGELFF. DNA for the CDR3: TGTGCCAGCAGGGGGACTTTCGGGGAGCTGTTTTTT.

A remark on this clone: The junction differs from germline at one of its ends, possibly a read error. The chain employs TRBV7-2 and TRBJ1-3; 9 positions agree with TRBD1. This CDR3 is built from 18 residues. The germline gives CDR1 SGHTA, CDR2 FQGNSA. The CDR3: CASSVAPYRGRGGNTIYF. The CDR3 coding sequence is TGTGCCAGCAGCGTAGCCCCATACAGGGGGCGCGGTGGAAACACCATATATTTT.

This chain links TRBV12-3 or TRBV12-4 with TRBJ2-2; unclear D gene. V was trimmed by 2 bases and J by 6 bases, leaving 4 bases between them. This CDR3 spans 12 amino acids. The CDR3 region is CASSLSAGELFF. The CDR3 nucleotides read TGTGCCAGCAGTTTATCGGCCGGGGAGCTGTTTTTT.

Here the CDR3 reads CASSPSVTGGQETQYF. CDR3 DNA: TGTGCCAGCAGCCCTTCGGTCACCGGGGGCCAAGAGACCCAGTACTTC. The chain employs TRBV4-2 and TRBJ2-5; D is perhaps TRBD2 (6 bases). With 4 bases removed from V and 1 base from J, the gap between germline ends came to 16 bases. Germline V CDR1 and CDR2: LGHNA, YNFKEQ. CDR3 length equals 16 residues.

This chain uses TRBV10-3 with TRBJ1-4; no clear D gene. This CDR3 is built from 13 residues. Germline loops: CDR1 ENHRY, CDR2 SYGVKD. V lost 4 bases to trimming and J lost 8 bases, with 11 bases between them. The DNA of the CDR3 is TGTGCCATCAGTGTGAGGGCCGGCGAAAAACTGTTTTTT. It yields the protein CAISVRAGEKLFF.

The rearrangement links TRBV5-1 to TRBJ2-7, with a possible D match to TRBD2 (6 bases). The CDR3 covers 13 residues. Germline assignment: CDR1 SGHRS and CDR2 YFSETQ. V was shortened by 0 bases and J by 3 bases, with 7 bases between the two germline ends. The CDR3 loop is CASSLAEGYEQYF. CDR3 bases: TGCGCCAGCAGCTTGGCGGAGGGCTACGAGCAGTACTTC.

The genes are TRBV29-1 and TRBJ2-2; possible D gene TRBD2, 6 bases. The CDR3 totals 12 residues. Trimming pared 3 bases from V and 5 bases from J, leaving 7 bases between. Germline V gene data show CDR1 as SQVTM and CDR2 as ANQGSEA. The CDR3 spells CSVEEGTGELFF. The DNA for the CDR3 is TGCAGCGTTGAGGAGGGAACCGGGGAGCTGTTTTTT.

V and J are TRBV18 and TRBJ1-1; 9 nucleotides agree with TRBD1. The CDR3 sequence is 15 residues long. The trim removed 6 bases at V and 1 base at J, leaving 6 bases unmatched. The germline gives CDR1 KGHSH, CDR2 LQKENI. In nucleotides, the CDR3 is TGTGCCAGCTCTGCGGGACAGGGAGGGAACACTGAAGCTTTCTTT. Amino acids: CASSAGQGGNTEAFF.

The chain couples TRBV7-6 to TRBJ2-5; 10 bases agree with TRBD1. Germline V CDR1 and CDR2: SGHVS, FNYEAQ. V trimming: 1 base; J trimming: 2 bases; junction bases outside the gene matches: 4. The CDR3 runs 16 residues. The CDR3 loop reads CASSLVRTGGQETQYF. CDR3 sequence (DNA): TGTGCCAGCAGCTTAGTGAGGACAGGGGGGCAAGAGACCCAGTACTTC.

The V and J genes are TRBV10-2 and TRBJ1-4, with D possibly TRBD1 on 6 matching bases. The CDR3 has 18 amino acids. Trimming cost V 6 bases and J 5 bases, with 25 bases left between them. From germline, CDR1 is WSHSY and CDR2 SAAADI. DNA of the CDR3: TGCGCCAGCAGGACGACAGGACCGGGAGGACGAACGAATGAAAAACTGTTTTTT. It yields the protein CASRTTGPGGRTNEKLFF.

The rearrangement links TRBV7-2 to TRBJ2-5; 9 nucleotides align to TRBD2. This CDR3 spans 15 amino acids. The germline gives CDR1 SGHTA, CDR2 FQGNSA. J was trimmed by 5 bases and V by 5 bases; bases with no gene match: 9. The CDR3 loop reads CASSVRGGGVETQYF. The CDR3 region has the DNA TGTGCCAGCAGCGTCCGCGGGGGGGGTGTGGAGACCCAGTACTTC.

This clone was seen just once. This rearrangement joins TRBV2 to TRBJ1-6, with TRBD1 matching 7 bases. V dropped 6 bases and J dropped 4; count of bases not matched to a gene: 6. Germline V gene data show CDR1 as SNHLY and CDR2 as FYNNEI. This CDR3 spans 15 amino acids. CDR3 bases: TGTGCCAGCAGGGTGGGGACAGCATATAATTCACCCCTCCACTTT. This codes for CASRVGTAYNSPLHF.